The 27 T cell receptor beta chains below all came from one sample that was sequenced in a study of naive CD8 T cells in extremely preterm neonates. Clones were sequenced by immunoSEQ multiplex PCR, and TCRdb holds only the in-frame ones, with some missing. The data contain several thousand clones, 95% to 98% of them seen just once; the ten biggest clones take up 0.3% to 0.35%. Sequencing used naive CD8+ T cells from blood. The receptor set was obtained from a human donor in good health.

The V and J genes are TRBV9 and TRBJ2-1; no reliable D call. The CDR3 is 16 residues long. The germline gives CDR1 SGDLS, CDR2 YYNGEE. V shed 4 bases and J shed 3 bases, with 17 bases lying between them. CDR3 coding DNA: TGTGCCAGCAGCCCCGGTGAGGTGCCATACTACAATGAGCAGTTCTTC. The encoded protein is CASSPGEVPYYNEQFF.

V and J are TRBV7-8 and TRBJ2-1; TRBD1 matches at 7 bases. This CDR3 region has 14 residues. With 7 bases clipped from V and 3 bases from J, the junction kept 6 bases outside the gene matches. Germline assignment: CDR1 SGHVS and CDR2 FQNEAQ. CDR3 in amino acids: CASIEWTGYNEQFF. The DNA for the CDR3 is TGTGCCAGCATCGAGTGGACAGGCTACAATGAGCAGTTCTTC. Complete variable domain (other parts from reference TRBV7-8 and TRBJ2-1): GAGVSQSPRYKVAKRGQDVALRCDPISGHVSLFWYQQALGQGPEFLTYFQNEAQLDKSGLPSDRFFAERPEGSVSTLKIQRTQQEDSAVYLCASIEWTGYNEQFFGPGTRLTVL.

This chain joins TRBV28 and TRBJ2-3, with 7 bases matching TRBD1. The germline V gene encodes CDR1 MDHEN and CDR2 SYDVKM. CDR3 length equals 17 residues. The V and J ends lost 1 base and 2 bases, in that order; junction bases with no gene match: 9. DNA of the CDR3: TGTGCCAGCAGTTTATTCGCGAGGGGGCGAGACACAGATACGCAGTATTTT. This encodes CASSLFARGRDTDTQYF.

The genes are TRBV7-8 and TRBJ2-5; 7 nucleotides match TRBD2. V lost 2 bases and J lost 8; bases outside the gene matches: 17. Germline CDR1 SGHVS, CDR2 FQNEAQ. The CDR3 length is 17 residues. CDR3 amino acids: CASSLRETWGGLDTQYF. CDR3 coding DNA: TGTGCCAGCAGCTTACGGGAAACGTGGGGGGGTCTGGATACCCAGTACTTC.

This clone appeared once. The rearrangement uses TRBV6-6 and TRBJ2-7; the D is unclear. The V end was cut by 7 bases, the J end by 0 bases, with 10 bases between. This CDR3 comprises 13 residues. Looked up from germline, CDR1 is MNHNY and CDR2 is SVGAGI (reference sequence). In nucleotides, the CDR3 is TGTGCCAGCACGCCCCTGAGCTCCTACGAGCAGTACTTC. Its protein is CASTPLSSYEQYF.

The chain has TRBV6-5 and TRBJ2-1; D is perhaps TRBD1 (6 bases). V lost 6 bases to trimming and J lost 0 bases, with 9 bases between them. The CDR3 has 14 residues. Germline V lookup: CDR1 MNHEY, CDR2 SVGAGI. This CDR3 reads CASSLRGSYNEQFF. The CDR3 region has the DNA TGTGCCAGCAGCCTCAGGGGCTCCTACAATGAGCAGTTCTTC.

V gene TRBV28 combines with J gene TRBJ2-7; D unresolved. With 1 base removed from V and 2 bases from J, the gap between germline ends came to 3 bases. CDR3 length: 12 amino acids. Looked up from germline, CDR1 is MDHEN and CDR2 is SYDVKM. CDR3: CASSLSAYEQYF. The CDR3 DNA reads TGTGCCAGCAGTTTATCGGCCTACGAGCAGTACTTC. Together with reference TRBV28 and TRBJ2-7, the CDR3 gives the full variable domain: DVKVTQSSRYLVKRTGEKVFLECVQDMDHENMFWYRQDPGLGLRLIYFSYDVKMKEKGDIPEGYSVSREKKERFSLILESASTNQTSMYLCASSLSAYEQYFGPGTRLTVT.

The rearrangement uses TRBV19 and TRBJ2-2; TRBD2 agrees at 13 bases. There are 17 residues in the CDR3. V shed 2 bases and J 6 bases; nucleotides not matched to a gene: 6. Germline V lookup: CDR1 LNHDA, CDR2 SQIVND (reference sequence). CDR3 nucleotide sequence: TGTGCCAGTAGTATATCTGGACTAGCGGGAGACCCCGGGGAGCTGTTTTTT. This translates into CASSISGLAGDPGELFF.

The sample holds one count of this clone. The chain employs TRBV7-9 and TRBJ1-2; 9 bases are a match to TRBD1. The CDR3 loop spans 15 amino acids. The V gene end was trimmed by 5 bases and the J gene end by 3 bases; junction bases not matched to a gene: 7. Germline CDR1 and CDR2: SEHNR and FQNEAQ (reference sequence). CDR3 sequence (DNA): TGTGCCAGCAGCCTCCCAGGGACAGGGTACTATGGCTACACCTTC. It yields the protein CASSLPGTGYYGYTF.

The chain links TRBV4-1 to TRBJ2-7, with D tentatively TRBD1 (5 bases). The CDR3 totals 14 residues. Germline lookup yields CDR1 MGHRA and CDR2 YSYEKL. V dropped 1 base and J dropped 2 bases, with 9 bases sitting between them. CDR3 in DNA: TGCGCCAGCAGCCAAGGGGAAGGGGCCTACGAGCAGTACTTC. As protein: CASSQGEGAYEQYF.

This sequence joins TRBV2 and TRBJ2-7; 8 nucleotides agree with TRBD2. The J segment lost 2 bases and the V segment lost 2 bases, leaving 5 bases of the junction unmatched. The CDR3 is 15 residues long. The germline V gene encodes CDR1 SNHLY and CDR2 FYNNEI. The CDR3 sequence: CASSERAGGTYEQYF. The CDR3 DNA follows: TGTGCCAGCAGTGAAAGGGCGGGGGGAACCTACGAGCAGTACTTC.

Concerning this clone: At one of its ends the junction is not consistent with the germline gene, which may arise from a read error. The gene calls are TRBV29-1 and TRBJ2-5; tentatively, D is TRBD2 (6 bases). CDR3 length equals 13 residues. Germline V gene sequence: CDR1 SQVTM, CDR2 ANQGSEA. As DNA, the CDR3 is TGCAGCGTCATCCGGGGGATCCAAGATACCCAGTACTTC. Translated: CSVIRGIQDTQYF. Using reference TRBV29-1 and TRBJ2-5 for the parts outside the CDR3, the full variable domain is SAVISQKPSRDICQRGTSLTIQCQVDSQVTMMFWYRQQPGQSLTLIATANQGSEATYESGFVIDKFPISRPNLTFSTLTVSNMSPEDSSIYLCSVIRGIQDTQYFGPGTRLLVL.

The chain employs TRBV2 and TRBJ2-7, with D possibly TRBD1 on 5 matching bases. The CDR3 runs 14 residues. CDR1 and CDR2 from the germline V gene are SNHLY and FYNNEI. V was cut by 4 bases and J by 4 bases, with 14 bases left in between. In DNA, the CDR3 is TGTGCCAGCAGTGGCGACCAGGGTGGGTACGAGCAGTACTTC. Translated: CASSGDQGGYEQYF.

The V call is TRBV19, the J call TRBJ2-1; TRBD2 aligns across 9 bases. The V gene end was trimmed by 2 bases and the J gene end by 3 bases; junction bases not matched to a gene: 11. The CDR3 runs 18 residues. Germline V gene sequence: CDR1 LNHDA, CDR2 SQIVND (reference sequence). The CDR3: CASSISSRLAGSYNEQFF. The CDR3 nucleotides are TGTGCCAGTAGTATATCGAGCCGTCTAGCGGGAAGCTACAATGAGCAGTTCTTC.

The chain uses TRBV28 and TRBJ1-2; D remains ambiguous. V dropped 3 bases and J dropped 6 bases, with 11 bases sitting between them. The CDR3 covers 13 residues. CDR1 is MDHEN, CDR2 SYDVKM, per germline. The CDR3 DNA follows: TGTGCCAGCAGTTTTCGGGTGTTTGATGGCTACACCTTC. It is translated as CASSFRVFDGYTF.

The chain uses TRBV6-4 and TRBJ2-1, with a weak D call TRBD2 (5 bases). Trimming left V 0 bases short and J 1 base short, with 10 bases between. The germline V gene has CDR1 MRHNA and CDR2 SNTAGT. The CDR3 consists of 16 residues. This CDR3 is CASSDSGVASYNEQFF. CDR3 DNA sequence: TGTGCCAGCAGTGACTCGGGAGTAGCGTCCTACAATGAGCAGTTCTTC.

The gene calls are TRBV5-6 and TRBJ1-4; unclear D gene. V lost 0 bases, J lost 4 bases, and 7 bases lay in between. Germline CDR1 SGHDT, CDR2 YYEEEE. The CDR3 is made up of 14 amino acids. CDR3 sequence (DNA): TGTGCCAGCAGCTTGGGCAGGATTAATGAAAAACTGTTTTTT. Residues: CASSLGRINEKLFF.

The chain carries TRBV9 and TRBJ1-1, with D possibly matching TRBD1 (5 bases). V was clipped by 7 bases and J by 11 bases, with 15 bases between them. The germline gives CDR1 SGDLS, CDR2 YYNGEE. This CDR3 is built from 11 residues. CDR3 bases: TGTGCCAGCGGGTCAGGGTTACGGGCTTTCTTT. Its translation is CASGSGLRAFF.

The V call is TRBV9, the J call TRBJ1-5; TRBD1 is a possible D gene (5 bases). There are 15 residues in the CDR3. CDR1 is SGDLS and CDR2 is YYNGEE in the germline V gene. The germline V and J ends were trimmed by 3 bases and 7 bases, with 17 bases remaining between them. CDR3 in DNA: TGTGCCAGCAGCGCTGACAGAGCGACGGGCCAGCCCCAGCATTTT. Amino acid sequence: CASSADRATGQPQHF.

In DNA, the CDR3 is TGTGCCAGCAGCGTAGCCAGTGGGCATGAGCAGTTCTTC. It encodes CASSVASGHEQFF. The V call is TRBV9, the J call TRBJ2-1; D gene ambiguous. Germline assignment: CDR1 SGDLS and CDR2 YYNGEE. V was trimmed by 0 bases and J by 8 bases, leaving 9 bases between them. The CDR3 loop spans 13 amino acids.

This chain joins TRBV2 and TRBJ1-1; D might be TRBD1 (6 bases). Per germline, CDR1 SNHLY and CDR2 FYNNEI. Between the trimmed V and J ends, which lost 4 bases and 6 bases, there was a span of 12 bases. This CDR3 region has 13 residues. The CDR3 sequence: CASSAGARPEAFF. The CDR3 DNA sequence: TGTGCCAGCAGTGCAGGGGCGCGTCCTGAAGCTTTCTTT.

This chain uses TRBV4-1 with TRBJ2-1; no clear D gene. The V end was cut by 1 base, the J end by 5 bases, with 9 bases between. CDR1 MGHRA and CDR2 YSYEKL come from the germline V gene. The CDR3 has 14 residues. The CDR3 loop is CASSQGQFNNEQFF. The CDR3 DNA reads as TGCGCCAGCAGCCAAGGGCAATTCAACAATGAGCAGTTCTTC.

The rearrangement joins TRBV11-2 to TRBJ1-2, with D possibly TRBD1 on 5 matching bases. The CDR3 is 15 residues long. V was trimmed by 1 base and J by 3 bases, leaving 12 bases between them. Germline V gene sequence: CDR1 SGHAT, CDR2 FQNNGV. The CDR3 here is CASSLGWGADYGYTF. The CDR3 coding sequence is TGTGCCAGCAGCTTAGGTTGGGGCGCGGACTATGGCTACACCTTC.

This clone was seen just once. The CDR3 nucleotides read TGTGCCAGTAGTACGGGCAGGGGGCCAGCTTTCTTT. Protein sequence: CASSTGRGPAFF. The rearrangement uses TRBV19 and TRBJ1-1; 8 positions agree with TRBD1. The V gene's germline CDR1 is LNHDA and CDR2 SQIVND (reference sequence). CDR3 length: 12 residues. V was clipped by 4 bases and J by 10 bases; unmatched bases: 5.

This chain uses TRBV4-1 with TRBJ1-1; D is perhaps TRBD1 (6 bases). The length of the CDR3 is 15 residues. Trimming cost V 0 bases and J 3 bases, with 11 bases left between them. Germline V gene lookup returns CDR1 MGHRA and CDR2 YSYEKL. CDR3 sequence: CASSQDPGAYTEAFF. The CDR3 nucleotides read TGCGCCAGCAGCCAAGACCCAGGGGCGTACACTGAAGCTTTCTTT.

The rearrangement joins TRBV27 to TRBJ1-1; a possible D gene is TRBD1 (5 bases). The CDR3 loop spans 13 amino acids. Germline CDR1 MNHEY, CDR2 SMNVEV (reference sequence). Trimming pared 7 bases from V and 3 bases from J, leaving 12 bases between. The CDR3 DNA sequence: TGTGCCAGCATCCCACCGGGGGACACTGAAGCTTTCTTT. It is translated as CASIPPGDTEAFF.

The chain carries TRBV11-2 and TRBJ2-7; 8 nucleotides match TRBD2. CDR1 and CDR2 from the germline V gene are SGHAT and FQNNGV. Trimming cost V 1 base and J 2 bases; bases outside gene matches: 4. The CDR3 length is 15 residues. DNA of the CDR3: TGTGCCAGCAGCTTAGGGCTAGCGGGTACCTACGAGCAGTACTTC. Protein product: CASSLGLAGTYEQYF.